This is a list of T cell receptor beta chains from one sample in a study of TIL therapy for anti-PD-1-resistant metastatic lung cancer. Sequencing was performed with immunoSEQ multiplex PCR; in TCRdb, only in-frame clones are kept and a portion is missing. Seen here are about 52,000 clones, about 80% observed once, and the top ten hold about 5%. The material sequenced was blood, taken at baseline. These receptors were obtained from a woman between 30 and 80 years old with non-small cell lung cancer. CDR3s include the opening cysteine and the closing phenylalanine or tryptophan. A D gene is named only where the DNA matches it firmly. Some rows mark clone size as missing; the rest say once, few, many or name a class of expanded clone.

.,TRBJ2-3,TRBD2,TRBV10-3,TGTGCCATCACGGAACTAGCGGGCACAGATACGCAGTATTTT,CAITELAGTDTQYF
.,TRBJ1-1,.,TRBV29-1,TGCAGTCCCAGGAGGGAGAACACTGAAGCTTTCTTT,CSPRRENTEAFF
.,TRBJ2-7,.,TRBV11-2,TGTGCCAGCAGCAAAGGGGGGTCCCCCAGCGTCCCCTACGAGCAGTACTTC,CASSKGGSPSVPYEQYF
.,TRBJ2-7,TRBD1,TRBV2,TGTGCCAGCAGGGACAGGGGGTCTCCCGAGCAGTACTTC,CASRDRGSPEQYF
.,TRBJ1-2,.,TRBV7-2,TGTGCCAGCAGCTCCTCCCGGACAGCCCGTAACTATGGCTACACCTTC,CASSSSRTARNYGYTF
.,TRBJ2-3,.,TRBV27,TGTGCCAGCAGTTTATCACGTTCAGATACGCAGTATTTT,CASSLSRSDTQYF
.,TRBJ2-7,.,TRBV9,TGTGCCAGCAGCGTAGGGACAGCCTACGAGCAGTACTTC,CASSVGTAYEQYF
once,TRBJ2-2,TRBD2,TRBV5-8,TGTGCCAGCAGCCCATATAGGACTAGCGGGAGTACCGGGGAGCTGTTTTTT,CASSPYRTSGSTGELFF
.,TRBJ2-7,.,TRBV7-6,TGTGCCAGCACGGTCAAGAGCTCCTACGAGCAGTACTTC,CASTVKSSYEQYF
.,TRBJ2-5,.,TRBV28,TGTGCCAGCAGGAACTGGACAGTCCGAGAGACCCAGTACTTC,CASRNWTVRETQYF
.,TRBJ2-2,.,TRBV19,TGTGCCAGTAGTCCCATAGGGGGAGCGAACACCGGGGAGCTGTTTTTT,CASSPIGGANTGELFF
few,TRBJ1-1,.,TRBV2,TGTGCCAGCACCGGGGGACCCCTGGTCACTGAAGCTTTCTTT,CASTGGPLVTEAFF
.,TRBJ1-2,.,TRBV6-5,TGTGCCAGCAGTTACTCGAGATTCCCTAACTATGGCTACACCTTC,CASSYSRFPNYGYTF
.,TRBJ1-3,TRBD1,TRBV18,TGTGCCAGCTCACCACCGGGACAGGGGGCAGGATTCTCTGGAAACACCATATATTTT,CASSPPGQGAGFSGNTIYF
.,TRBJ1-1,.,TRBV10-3,TGTGCCACCGTCAGAATCCTAGAGAACACTGAAGCTTTCTTT,CATVRILENTEAFF
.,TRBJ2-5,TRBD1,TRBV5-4,TGTGCCAGCAGCTTGAGACAGGGCGTGGGAGAGACCCAGTACTTC,CASSLRQGVGETQYF
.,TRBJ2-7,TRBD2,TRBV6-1,TGTGCCAGCAGTGAAGACAGTAGCGGGAGTTACGAGCAGTACTTC,CASSEDSSGSYEQYF
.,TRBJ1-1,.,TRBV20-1,TGCAGTGCCCAGATGAACACTGAAGCTTTCTTT,CSAQMNTEAFF
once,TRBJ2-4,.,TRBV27,TGTGCCAGCAGGCCCGGAGGGCAGATAGCCAAAAACATTCAGTACTTC,CASRPGGQIAKNIQYF
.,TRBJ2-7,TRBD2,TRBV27,TGTGCCAGCAGTTTGGTAGGCGGGGGGGTCTCCTACGAGCAGTACTTC,CASSLVGGGVSYEQYF
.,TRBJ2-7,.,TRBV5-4,TGTGCCAGCAGCTTCTGGGGCAGGACCTACGAGCAGTACTTC,CASSFWGRTYEQYF
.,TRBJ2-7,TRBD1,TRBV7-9,TGTGCCAGCAGCTTAACGGCAGGGGGAAATTACGAGCAGTACTTC,CASSLTAGGNYEQYF
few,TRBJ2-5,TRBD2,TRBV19,TGTGCCAGTAGTATTGGATCGGGGGGTAGGGAGACCCAGTACTTC,CASSIGSGGRETQYF
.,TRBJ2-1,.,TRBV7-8,TGTGCCAGCAGCTTAGGCAATGAGCAGTTCTTC,CASSLGNEQFF
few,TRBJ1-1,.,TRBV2,TGTGCCTGCCAGGAGAACACTGAAGCTTTCTTT,CACQENTEAFF
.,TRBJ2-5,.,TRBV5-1,TGCGCCAGCAGCCCCGGGACATCTCAAGAGACCCAGTACTTC,CASSPGTSQETQYF
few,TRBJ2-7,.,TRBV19,TGTGCCAGTAGTATTGGGGGGACAGCGTTCTACGGGCAGTACTTC,CASSIGGTAFYGQYF
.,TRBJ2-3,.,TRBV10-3,TGTGCCATCAGGCCAGGGCAGGGCGGCACAGATACGCAGTATTTT,CAIRPGQGGTDTQYF
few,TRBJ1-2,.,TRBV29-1,TGCAGCGTTGAAGATCTTTTTAATTGGGGCTATGGCTACACCTTC,CSVEDLFNWGYGYTF
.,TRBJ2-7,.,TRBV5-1,TGCGCCAGCAGCTTGGAGGTCCCCTCCTACGAGCAGTACTTC,CASSLEVPSYEQYF
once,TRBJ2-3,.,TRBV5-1,TGCGCCAGCAGTATAGGCAGCACAGATACGCAGTATTTT,CASSIGSTDTQYF
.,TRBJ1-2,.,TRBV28,TGTGCCAGCTTTGCTAACTATGGCTACACCTTC,CASFANYGYTF
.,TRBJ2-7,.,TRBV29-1,TGCAGCGGGGCCGTGGGGGAACACGAGCAGTACTTC,CSGAVGEHEQYF
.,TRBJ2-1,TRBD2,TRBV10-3,TGTGCCATCAGTGTCAGATCCGAGCGGGAGAAGCAGTTCTTC,CAISVRSEREKQFF
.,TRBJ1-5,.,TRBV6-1,TGTGCCAGCAGATCCGGGCCCCAGGCCAATCAGCCCCAGCATTTT,CASRSGPQANQPQHF
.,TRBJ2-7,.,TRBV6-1,TGTGCCAGCAGTGTACCCAGGGGGGAGATCTCCTACGAGCAGTACTTC,CASSVPRGEISYEQYF
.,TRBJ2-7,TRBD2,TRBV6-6,TGTGCCAGCAGTTCGGGACTAGCGGAACTCCCCTACGAGCAGTACTTC,CASSSGLAELPYEQYF
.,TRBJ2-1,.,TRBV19,TGTGCCAGTAGTTTCCCCCCTGGGGTCAGCTCCTACAATGAGCAGTTCTTC,CASSFPPGVSSYNEQFF
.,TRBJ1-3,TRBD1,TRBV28,TGTGCCAGCAGTTTAGGGACAGGTCTCGGAAACACCATATATTTT,CASSLGTGLGNTIYF
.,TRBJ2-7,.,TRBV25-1,TGTGCCAGCAGTGAATCTAACTACGAGCAGTACTTC,CASSESNYEQYF
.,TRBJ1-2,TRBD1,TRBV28,TGTGCCAGCAGTTTTCAGGGGGCGAATGGCTACACCTTC,CASSFQGANGYTF
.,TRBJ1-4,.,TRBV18,TGTGCCAGCTCACGGACGGACATGACTAATGAAAAACTGTTTTTT,CASSRTDMTNEKLFF
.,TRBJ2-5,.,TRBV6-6,TGTGCCAGCAGTTACAGGGGGATATCGGAGACCCAGTACTTC,CASSYRGISETQYF
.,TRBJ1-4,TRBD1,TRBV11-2,TGTGCCAGCAGCTTGGGACAGTTTAATGAAAAACTGTTTTTT,CASSLGQFNEKLFF
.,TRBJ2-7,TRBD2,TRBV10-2,TGCGCCAGCAGGGGAAGCCACCAGGCAAGCGGGGATTTCTACGAGCAGTACTTC,CASRGSHQASGDFYEQYF
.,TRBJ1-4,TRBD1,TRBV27,TGTGCCACCTCGACAGGGGCCCCATTTGGTGAAAAACTGTTTTTT,CATSTGAPFGEKLFF
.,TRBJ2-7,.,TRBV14,TGTGCCAGCAGCCTTGCCGGGGGCTACGAGCAGTACTTC,CASSLAGGYEQYF
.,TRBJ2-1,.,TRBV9,TGTGCCAGCAGCGCCCAAGGCCTTTCCTACAATGAGCAGTTCTTC,CASSAQGLSYNEQFF
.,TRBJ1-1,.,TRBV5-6,TGTGCCAGCAGCTTGGCCCCTTCGCAGGCTTTCTTT,CASSLAPSQAFF
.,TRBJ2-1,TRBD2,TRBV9,TGTGCCAGCAGCCCGAGAACAGGACTAGCGGGACTCGATGAGCAGTTCTTC,CASSPRTGLAGLDEQFF
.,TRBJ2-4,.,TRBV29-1,TGCAGCGTTGAGGGAGATGGTAACATTCAGTACTTC,CSVEGDGNIQYF
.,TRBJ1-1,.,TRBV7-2,TGTGCCAGCAGCCCTCCCCGGGAAGTGGTGAACACTGAAGCTTTCTTT,CASSPPREVVNTEAFF